Presented here are 27 T cell receptor beta chains from one specimen sequenced in a study of blood T cell repertoires in COVID-19. Measured with immunoSEQ multiplex PCR; TCRdb has only the in-frame clones, and not every one. The table lists about 260,000 clones, 75% to 90% of them singletons, with 1.5% in the top ten. The sample was peripheral blood. The receptor set was obtained from a woman in her thirties or forties who had recovered from COVID-19.

A single count supports this clone. The chain carries TRBV19 and TRBJ2-2; TRBD1 might be the D (7 bases). The CDR3 extends over 15 amino acids. Germline CDR1 and CDR2: LNHDA and SQIVND (reference sequence). The V end lost 5 bases, the J end lost 7 bases, and 17 bases lay between the germline ends. The CDR3 spells CASSAETGRGGELFF. The CDR3 region has the DNA TGTGCCAGTAGTGCCGAGACAGGGCGGGGCGGGGAGCTGTTTTTT. Based on the CDR3 plus reference TRBV19 and TRBJ2-2, the full variable domain is DGGITQSPKYLFRKEGQNVTLSCEQNLNHDAMYWYRQDPGQGLRLIYYSQIVNDFQKGDIAEGYSVSREKKESFPLTVTSAQKNPTAFYLCASSAETGRGGELFFGEGSRLTVL.

Only a few counts were recorded for this clone. The chain recombines TRBV12-3 or TRBV12-4 with TRBJ1-2, with TRBD1 as a possible D gene (6 bases). Trimming removed 5 bases from V and 3 bases from J, with 7 bases in between. The CDR3 extends over 12 amino acids. The CDR3 DNA reads as TGTGCCAGCAGTGAGGGGGACTATGGCTACACCTTC. It translates to CASSEGDYGYTF.

The CDR3 loop is CASSQTGQSPEAFF. CDR3 in DNA: TGTGCCAGCAGCCAAACAGGGCAGTCCCCTGAAGCTTTCTTT. J is TRBJ1-1 and V is TRBV4-2, with a weak D call TRBD1 (6 bases). With 2 bases removed from V and 6 bases from J, the gap between germline ends came to 13 bases. CDR1 is LGHNA and CDR2 is YNFKEQ in the germline V gene. CDR3 length: 14 amino acids.

V gene TRBV11-2 combines with J gene TRBJ1-1, with D uncertain. The V end was cut by 0 bases, the J end by 2 bases, with 10 bases between. The CDR3 runs to 15 residues. Germline CDR1 SGHAT, CDR2 FQNNGV. In DNA form, the CDR3 reads TGTGCCAGCAGCTTAGAGTACAATCTTAACACTGAAGCTTTCTTT. Residues: CASSLEYNLNTEAFF.

This sequence joins TRBV7-9 and TRBJ2-7, with 8 bases aligning to TRBD1. CDR1 SEHNR and CDR2 FQNEAQ come from the germline V gene (reference sequence). This CDR3 is built from 14 residues. Unmatched junction bases numbered 3, after V lost 3 bases and J lost 2 bases. The CDR3 protein is CASSLWTGTYEQYF. The CDR3 DNA reads as TGTGCCAGCAGCTTGTGGACAGGGACCTACGAGCAGTACTTC.

The chain combines TRBV6-5 with TRBJ2-7; 8 positions agree with TRBD1. V was pared by 5 bases and J by 3 bases, with 9 bases of the junction left unmatched. Germline CDR1 reads MNHEY; CDR2 reads SVGAGI. CDR3 length: 15 amino acids. The CDR3 sequence: CASSRSQGAGYEQYF. The DNA of the CDR3 is TGTGCCAGCAGTCGGTCCCAGGGGGCCGGCTACGAGCAGTACTTC.

V gene TRBV9 combines with J gene TRBJ1-3, with no clear D. CDR1 SGDLS and CDR2 YYNGEE come from the germline V gene. The CDR3 contains 14 residues. Deletions cut 0 bases from V and 4 bases from J, with 8 bases between. CDR3 residues: CASSVAPLGNTIYF. DNA for the CDR3: TGTGCCAGCAGCGTAGCCCCGTTGGGAAACACCATATATTTT.

The CDR3 DNA reads TGCAGCGCCAGGGCCAGGCGGGGGGACCCCACAGATACGCAGTATTTT. Translated: CSARARRGDPTDTQYF. The chain employs TRBV29-1 and TRBJ2-3; 8 bases are a match to TRBD2. Germline assignment: CDR1 SQVTM and CDR2 ANQGSEA. The trim removed 7 bases at V and 2 bases at J, leaving 14 bases unmatched. The CDR3 spans 16 residues.

The rearrangement joins TRBV9 to TRBJ2-3, with a possible D match to TRBD1 (5 bases). This CDR3 region has 15 residues. Germline-derived CDR1 and CDR2 are SGDLS and YYNGEE. With 0 bases removed from V and 0 bases from J, the gap between germline ends came to 8 bases. The CDR3 protein is CASSVEGPSTDTQYF. The CDR3 DNA sequence: TGTGCCAGCAGCGTAGAGGGGCCTAGCACAGATACGCAGTATTTT.

The chain has TRBV23-1 and TRBJ2-5, with 8 bases fitting TRBD1. TRBV23-1 is an ORF; its function is uncertain. V was pared by 3 bases and J by 1 base, with 4 bases of the junction left unmatched. The CDR3 is 15 residues long. The CDR3 DNA sequence: TGCGCCAGCAGTCATGAGGACAGGGCCCAAGAGACCCAGTACTTC. It codes for CASSHEDRAQETQYF.

The chain employs TRBV7-9 and TRBJ1-1, with 7 bases matching TRBD1. The ends lost 5 bases at V and 4 bases at J; junction bases unmatched: 7. CDR3 length: 14 amino acids. The germline gives CDR1 SEHNR, CDR2 FQNEAQ (reference sequence). CDR3 bases: TGTGCCAGCAGCGTATCTGACAGGGCCACTGAAGCTTTCTTT. Its translation is CASSVSDRATEAFF.

The sample holds one count of this clone. The chain has TRBV20-1 and TRBJ2-7, with no clear D. CDR3 size: 14 residues. Germline V lookup: CDR1 DFQATT, CDR2 SNEGSKA (reference sequence). V gave up 3 bases and J gave up 3 bases, with 15 bases separating them. The DNA for the CDR3 is TGCAGTGCTAGTGACCATTCCCTCTACTACGAGCAGTACTTC. As protein: CSASDHSLYYEQYF.

The rearrangement uses TRBV3-1 (or the pseudogene TRBV3-2) and TRBJ1-2; the D is unclear. The germline V and J ends were trimmed by 4 bases and 6 bases, with 18 bases remaining between them. The germline V gene encodes CDR1 LGHDT and CDR2 YNNKEL (reference sequence). The CDR3 consists of 15 residues. The CDR3 DNA reads TGTGCCAGCAGCCCAAGGGCACCCCGGGGTAATGGCTACACCTTC. Its protein product is CASSPRAPRGNGYTF.

The rearrangement uses TRBV5-1 and TRBJ2-7; 8 bases match TRBD1. This CDR3 spans 15 amino acids. The germline CDR1 and CDR2 sequences are SGHRS and YFSETQ. V trimming: 4 bases; J trimming: 3 bases; junction bases outside the gene matches: 9. CDR3 DNA: TGCGCCAGCAGCCCAGGACAGGGTCGGGGCTACGAGCAGTACTTC. This codes for CASSPGQGRGYEQYF.

J is TRBJ2-1 and V is TRBV5-8; D might be TRBD1 (6 bases). Germline loops: CDR1 SGHTS, CDR2 YDEGEE. The CDR3 is 16 residues long. V was pared by 0 bases and J by 4 bases, with 14 bases between. As DNA, the CDR3 is TGTGCCAGCAGCTTGGTCGTCAGGGGATTTTACAATGAGCAGTTCTTC. Its translation is CASSLVVRGFYNEQFF.

This clone appeared a few times. The rearrangement uses TRBV7-3 and TRBJ2-7, with D unresolved. This CDR3 is 14 amino acids long. Germline loops: CDR1 SGHTA, CDR2 FQGTGA. V was trimmed by 5 bases and J by 0 bases, leaving 11 bases between them. The CDR3 DNA sequence: TGTGCCAGCAGCCCCACTTCCGTCTCCTACGAGCAGTACTTC. Translating it yields CASSPTSVSYEQYF. Combining the CDR3 with reference TRBV7-3 and TRBJ2-7 gives the whole variable domain GAGVSQTPSNKVTEKGKYVELRCDPISGHTALYWYRQSLGQGPEFLIYFQGTGAADDSGLPNDRFFAVRPEGSVSTLKIQRTERGDSAVYLCASSPTSVSYEQYFGPGTRLTVT.

This sequence joins TRBV18 and TRBJ1-6; D is unresolved. Trimming cost V 6 bases and J 11 bases, with 11 bases left between them. Per germline, CDR1 KGHSH and CDR2 LQKENI. The CDR3 is 12 amino acids. CDR3 DNA sequence: TGTGCCAGCTCTAGTGACACGCCACCCCTCCACTTT. Its translation is CASSSDTPPLHF.

This chain uses TRBV29-1 with TRBJ1-3; D is unresolved. V was trimmed by 4 bases and J by 2 bases, leaving 15 bases between them. CDR1 and CDR2 from the germline V gene are SQVTM and ANQGSEA. The CDR3 is 15 residues long. CDR3 nucleotide sequence: TGCAGCGTTGGGACTTCCGTAGGGCCTGGAAACACCATATATTTT. Translating it yields CSVGTSVGPGNTIYF.

The V gene is TRBV7-9, the J gene TRBJ1-6, with D maybe TRBD1 (6 bases). Germline V CDR1 and CDR2: SEHNR, FQNEAQ (reference sequence). The CDR3 sequence is 13 residues long. The germline V and J ends were trimmed by 3 bases and 10 bases, with 10 bases remaining between them. The CDR3 region has the DNA TGTGCCAGCAGCTTGGGGGGGCGGTCACCCCTCCACTTT. Amino acids: CASSLGGRSPLHF.

The rearrangement links TRBV4-3 to TRBJ1-4; unclear D gene. Trimming stripped 3 bases from V and 8 bases from J, with 22 bases between. The CDR3 extends over 17 amino acids. CDR1 is LGHNA and CDR2 is YSLEER in the germline V gene. CDR3 in amino acids: CASSQTGIGRGREKLFF. DNA for the CDR3: TGCGCCAGCAGCCAGACCGGGATCGGACGGGGTAGGGAAAAACTGTTTTTT.

This clone has only a few counts. Other DNA sequences in the sample encode the same CDR3. The J gene is TRBJ1-4, the V gene TRBV5-1; a weak D match, TRBD1 (5 bases). Looked up from germline, CDR1 is SGHRS and CDR2 is YFSETQ. Between the trimmed V and J ends, which lost 1 base and 2 bases, there was a span of 9 bases. The CDR3 is 15 amino acids. This chain's CDR3 is CASSLSQGTNEKLFF. The CDR3 DNA reads TGCGCCAGCAGCTTGAGCCAGGGTACTAATGAAAAACTGTTTTTT.

The rearrangement joins TRBV10-3 to TRBJ1-2; a weak D match, TRBD1 (5 bases). The V end lost 6 bases, the J end lost 0 bases, and 8 bases lay between the germline ends. There are 13 residues in the CDR3. Looked up from germline, CDR1 is ENHRY and CDR2 is SYGVKD. The CDR3: CAIRDIANYGYTF. CDR3 nucleotide sequence: TGTGCCATCAGGGACATAGCTAACTATGGCTACACCTTC.

V gene TRBV4-1 combines with J gene TRBJ2-5; 8 bases match TRBD2. Germline V gene sequence: CDR1 MGHRA, CDR2 YSYEKL. The CDR3 sequence is 13 residues long. The trim removed 7 bases at V and 7 bases at J, leaving 8 bases unmatched. In DNA form, the CDR3 reads TGCGCCAGCAAACAAGGACTAGCAGGGACCCAGTACTTC. It specifies CASKQGLAGTQYF.

This chain joins TRBV9 and TRBJ1-4, with 8 bases lining up with TRBD1. V lost 3 bases to trimming and J lost 5 bases; unmatched junction nucleotides: 6. The CDR3 totals 15 residues. Germline values: CDR1 SGDLS, CDR2 YYNGEE. The DNA for the CDR3 is TGTGCCAGCAGCGGGGATCACAGGGGGAATGAAAAACTGTTTTTT. Protein: CASSGDHRGNEKLFF.

The CDR3 DNA follows: TGTGCCAGCAGCTCGACAGGGTACAATGGCTACACCTTC. Amino acid sequence: CASSSTGYNGYTF. J is TRBJ1-2 and V is TRBV7-8; 7 bases match TRBD1. J gave up 6 bases and V 4 bases, and 5 bases lay outside the gene matches. The CDR3 loop spans 13 amino acids. Germline V lookup: CDR1 SGHVS, CDR2 FQNEAQ.

Only one count was recorded for this clone. The V call is TRBV29-1, the J call TRBJ1-5; D is unresolved. Germline assignment: CDR1 SQVTM and CDR2 ANQGSEA. Trimming left V 7 bases short and J 3 bases short, with 25 bases between. This CDR3 has 17 residues. The CDR3 sequence is CSGGRLLRPEYNQPQHF. The DNA of the CDR3 is TGCAGCGGAGGCCGACTTCTGAGGCCCGAATACAATCAGCCCCAGCATTTT.

V usage is TRBV3-1 (or the pseudogene TRBV3-2) and J usage is TRBJ2-2; tentatively, D is TRBD2 (7 bases). Per the germline V gene, CDR1 is LGHDT and CDR2 is YNNKEL (reference sequence). The CDR3 covers 14 residues. Trimming left V 10 bases short and J 4 bases short, with 16 bases between. Written as DNA, the CDR3 is TGTGCCACCCAGGGGCGGGGGCCCACCGGGGAGCTGTTTTTT. Translated, it gives CATQGRGPTGELFF.